The clone carrying this T cell receptor beta chain was observed at least ten times. Its antigen is not known. Assembly of TCR beta libraries relied on iRepertoire HTBI primers together with Arm-PCR of CDR3 regions. One entry per CDR3 protein, called by TCRdb with MiXCR from the multiplex PCR reads. The sample consists of approximately 350,000 distinct CDR3 sequences, around 16% of them appearing once. The sample is drawn from a study of regulatory T cells in long-lasting Graves disease. General study points: Whereas approximately 950 public clonotypes were shared by new patients, persistent patients shared more, at approximately 2,700.

Germline CDR1 is MNHEY and CDR2 is SMNVEV (reference sequence). V was shortened by 8 bases and J by 5 bases, with 16 bases between the two germline ends. This CDR3 spans 14 amino acids. Time point noted: newly diagnosed GD, antithyroid drugs for less than 3 months. The TCR library used RNA extracted from PBMCs. This sample also appeared in a second study, on T cells in Graves' hyperthyroidism and ophthalmopathy. From that report: When ophthalmopathy did not progress within 18 months, Graves' hyperthyroidism was considered stable. Primed by the HTBI set, a first-round RT-PCR was run on the TCR CDR3. Blood samples included most of the expanded thyroid clonotypes exceeding 0.001.

The gene calls are TRBV27 and TRBJ1-5; perhaps TRBD1 as D (6 bases). The origin of this receptor is a young woman with Graves disease. The specimen comprised peripheral blood mononuclear cells (PBMCs), sampled at new diagnosis, from a patient treated with antithyroid drugs. CDR3 sequence: CASSIGGGDQPQHF. CDR3 DNA: TGTGCCAGCTCCATCGGAGGGGGAGATCAGCCCCAGCATTTT.